This TCR beta chain was obtained from a study of GPR56 and killer-like receptors on CD4 memory cells (dated by TCRdb to between 2019 and 2020). With regard to the full study: The study proposed that progressive acquisition of KLRB1, KLRG1, GPR56 and then KLRF1 marks human CD4+ memory T-cell differentiation and cytokine production potential. Healthy blood donors in the study were described as age-matched to the liver disease patients, whose median age was around 70 years.

General conclusions and limits of the study: Overlap of TCR repertoires was especially pronounced between late populations 4 and 5, and partly extended to population 3. Rather than full repertoires, only the 100 most expanded clones per population were included in the diversity and similarity analyses. Clones dominating late populations 4 and 5 were also found in early populations 1 and 2, and this finding was taken by the authors as evidence for linear differentiation. Clonal frequency was low in the marker-negative population and rose progressively along the proposed pathway, while TCRbeta diversity fell correspondingly.

The listed sequencing device is Illumina HiSeq 2500. To build sequencing libraries, a previously published PCR protocol was used to amplify the recombined TCRbeta locus. Per the original workflow: Reads whose average quality score was below 30 were removed, and the reads that remained were processed with IMSEQ. Each clonotype was defined by Vbeta gene, Jbeta gene and CDR3 amino acid sequence. The Morisita-Horn index, computed on the top 100 expanded clones, was used to quantify repertoire overlap between populations. Renyi diversity profiles calculated on the top 100 expanded clones were used to evaluate clonal diversity. TCRdb reprocessed the reads into one record per CDR3 protein sequence, lacking DNA. These V and J calls derive from TCRdb rather than the authors' analysis. The table for this sample lists a few thousand distinct CDR3 sequences. The ten largest clones represent roughly 5.2% of the sample.

As encoded in the germline V gene, CDR1 is MNHNS while CDR2 is SASEGT. The CDR3, from cysteine to phenylalanine, totals 12 residues. No DNA appears here. Its count unrecorded, this clonotype is large (0.1 to 1%) by frequency. Its antigen is still unknown. Before TCRbeta sequencing, fluorescence-activated cell sorting was used to enrich five KLR/GPR56-defined CD4+ populations. To test a linear memory differentiation pathway, the researchers sequenced TCRbeta repertoires from five CD4+ T-cell subsets that were defined by expression of KLRB1, KLRG1, GPR56 and KLRF1. TCR-sequenced cells came from peripheral blood of healthy control individuals, reported as five donors in the TCRbeta analysis figure. Heparinized peripheral blood was collected and all samples were processed within one hour of retrieval. To isolate peripheral blood mononuclear cells, blood was diluted 1:2 in PBS and put through Biocoll density gradient centrifugation at room temperature. CD4+ T cells were enriched from freshly isolated PBMCs by magnetic sorting with anti-CD4 MicroBeads before flow sorting. A BD FACSAria II was used to sort CD4+ T cells, enriched from the PBMCs of healthy donors, according to marker expression. For surface staining, the researchers used Miltenyi Biotec antibodies: anti-KLRB1 clone 191B8, anti-KLRF1 clone 4A4.D10 and anti-KLRG1 clone REA261.

The sample comprised memory CD4+ T cells from blood. Recombination joined TRBV6-1 with TRBJ2-1. The TCR comes from a human donor in good health. The CDR3 reads as follows: CASSEARNEQFF.